This T cell receptor (beta chain) came from a study of cytomegalovirus exposure and HLA in healthy donors. Germline CDR1 MDHEN, CDR2 SYDVKM. V was pared by 5 bases and J by 2 bases, with 14 bases between. This CDR3 spans 15 amino acids. PCR primers comprised 60 Vbeta and 13 Jbeta primers. Libraries were prepared by immunoSEQ multiplex PCR; TCRdb keeps only in-frame clonotypes and omits some of them. The sample consists of about 170,000 clones, 75% to 90% of them appearing once. The source is a woman aged 18 to 35 in good health and CMV-seronegative. The V call is TRBV28, the J call TRBJ2-3; no reliable D call. Sequenced: PBMCs. The CDR3 DNA sequence: TGTGCCAGCAGTGGTGAAAGCAGGAACACAGATACGCAGTATTTT. Translated: CASSGESRNTDTQYF.